The clone carrying this T cell receptor (beta chain) was detected ten times or more. This specimen belongs to a study of blood T cell repertoires in COVID-19. Study overall: The origin of the acute and convalescent COVID-19 samples was the United States, Italy and Spain.

Original processing notes: Estimates of nucleated cell counts were drawn from the amplification of reference gene primers. The protocol was immunoSEQ multiplex PCR, while the TCRdb copy is restricted to in-frame clones and leaves out a portion. Clone size and V and J calls were adopted from that table, with D and trimming inferred from the DNA. The sample lists 65,000 to 90,000 clones; about 88% were seen once. The source material was peripheral blood. This TCR derives from a human donor in a cohort sampled during active COVID-19.

CDR3 DNA: TGTGCCAGCAGTTTTCTAGCGGGGGCCTACAATGAGCAGTTCTTC. Translating it yields CASSFLAGAYNEQFF. The V call is TRBV7-7, the J call TRBJ2-1, with 10 nucleotides matching TRBD2. Germline V gives CDR1 SSHAT, CDR2 FNYEAQ (reference sequence). This CDR3 spans 15 amino acids. Trimming cost V 6 bases and J 2 bases; bases outside gene matches: 4. Supplemented by reference TRBV7-7 and TRBJ2-1, the full variable domain reads GAGVSQSPRYKVTKRGQDVTLRCDPISSHATLYWYQQALGQGPEFLTYFNYEAQPDKSGLPSDRFSAERPEGSISTLTIQRTEQRDSAMYRCASSFLAGAYNEQFFGPGTRLTVL.